The 9 T cell receptor beta chains reported below all come from one sample, sequenced in a study of blood T cell repertoires in COVID-19. TCRdb keeps only in-frame clones here, not all; method: immunoSEQ multiplex PCR. This repertoire shows about 220,000 clones, roughly 87% found once; its top ten account for roughly 2%. The sample taken for sequencing was peripheral blood. The source of these receptors is a man aged 40-55 years with active or convalescent COVID-19.

The V gene is TRBV4-1, the J gene TRBJ2-7, with D possibly being TRBD1 (5 bases). Deletions cut 0 bases from V and 2 bases from J, with 17 bases between. Germline assignment: CDR1 MGHRA and CDR2 YSYEKL. The CDR3 is 17 amino acids. The CDR3 region is CASSQDAEKGKPYEQYF. CDR3 sequence (DNA): TGCGCCAGCAGCCAAGATGCGGAAAAGGGGAAACCCTACGAGCAGTACTTC.

This rearrangement joins TRBV2 to TRBJ1-6, with D possibly TRBD1 on 6 matching bases. The CDR3 has 16 residues. Germline CDR1 reads SNHLY; CDR2 reads FYNNEI. V was shortened by 6 bases and J by 8 bases, with 20 bases between the two germline ends. CDR3 sequence reads: CASSAPGGGSDSPLHF. DNA of the CDR3: TGTGCCAGCAGCGCTCCGGGAGGGGGGTCCGATTCACCCCTCCACTTT.

The chain links TRBV28 to TRBJ1-2, with 9 bases aligning to TRBD1. With 6 bases clipped from V and 8 bases from J, the junction kept 10 bases outside the gene matches. The CDR3 consists of 14 residues. Germline CDR1 and CDR2: MDHEN and SYDVKM. CDR3 DNA sequence: TGTGCCAGCAGCCTGCCACAGGGGGCGCTGGGCTACACCTTC. It codes for CASSLPQGALGYTF.

The CDR3 protein is CASSPSTGSYEQYF. CDR3 bases: TGTGCCAGCAGCCCGTCGACAGGCTCCTACGAGCAGTACTTC. This chain connects TRBV6-5 to TRBJ2-7, with D perhaps TRBD1 (6 bases). There are 14 residues in the CDR3. The germline CDR1 and CDR2 sequences are MNHEY and SVGAGI. V lost 6 bases and J 0 bases, leaving 12 bases between the germline ends.

The V gene is TRBV9, the J gene TRBJ1-2, with a possible D match to TRBD1 (5 bases). This CDR3 has 14 amino acids. The V end was cut by 5 bases, the J end by 2 bases, with 13 bases between. CDR1 SGDLS and CDR2 YYNGEE come from the germline V gene. The CDR3 is CASSPTVSNYGYTF. For the CDR3, the DNA is TGTGCCAGCAGTCCGACAGTTTCCAACTATGGCTACACCTTC.

The chain carries TRBV3-1 (or the pseudogene TRBV3-2) and TRBJ1-4; weak D call: TRBD1 (5 bases). The germline V and J ends were trimmed by 5 bases and 13 bases, with 14 bases remaining between them. The CDR3 consists of 12 residues. The germline V gene encodes CDR1 LGHDT and CDR2 YNNKEL (reference sequence). CDR3 in DNA: TGTGCCAGCAGCATACTCCAGGGTGTACTGTTTTTT. This gives the protein CASSILQGVLFF.

The chain is built from TRBV3-1 (or the pseudogene TRBV3-2) and TRBJ1-1; 7 bases are shared with TRBD1. The CDR3 is made up of 13 amino acids. Germline CDR1 is LGHDT and CDR2 is YNNKEL (reference sequence). V was pared by 8 bases and J by 6 bases, with 9 bases of the junction left unmatched. CDR3 sequence (DNA): TGTGCCAGCGAGAGACAGGGATCATCTGAAGCTTTCTTT. It codes for CASERQGSSEAFF.

The chain carries TRBV4-1 and TRBJ1-2; D perhaps matches TRBD1 (5 bases). The germline gives CDR1 MGHRA, CDR2 YSYEKL. CDR3 size: 16 residues. V was trimmed by 3 bases and J by 1 base, leaving 15 bases between them. CDR3 sequence: CASSQLVGGFNYGYTF. The CDR3 DNA sequence: TGCGCCAGCAGCCAGCTCGTGGGGGGGTTTAACTATGGCTACACCTTC.

V and J are TRBV19 and TRBJ2-7; D possibly corresponds to TRBD2 (5 bases). Trimming took off 6 bases at V and 2 bases at J, with 17 bases between the two ends. CDR3 length: 15 amino acids. CDR1 LNHDA and CDR2 SQIVND come from the germline V gene (reference sequence). CDR3 region: CASSLSGSGTYEQYF. Written as DNA, the CDR3 is TGTGCCAGTAGCCTATCGGGGTCGGGGACCTACGAGCAGTACTTC.